The T cell receptor beta chain described here comes from a study of T cells after posttransplantation cyclophosphamide. The J segment lost 6 bases and the V segment lost 4 bases, leaving 9 bases of the junction unmatched. Per the germline V gene, CDR1 is SEHNR and CDR2 is FQNEAQ (reference sequence). The CDR3 loop spans 15 amino acids. Comments on this clone: Its antigen is undetermined.

TCRdb's table, derived via immunoSEQ multiplex PCR, lists solely in-frame clones and lacks some. The sample has under 2,000 clones; around four fifths are singletons. Study-wide points: After PTCy, TRB diversity resembled that of CNI/methotrexate controls. Skin or GI-infiltrating T cells shared few TRB sequences with blood.

The origin of this receptor is a woman in her 50s in good health and a related stem cell transplant donor. The sample consisted of CD8+ T cells sorted from bone marrow. V gene TRBV7-9 combines with J gene TRBJ1-5; 7 bases align to TRBD1. For the CDR3, the DNA is TGTGCCAGCAGCTCAGACACAGGGGCAAGTCAGCCCCAGCATTTT. This sequence encodes CASSSDTGASQPQHF. Variable domain in full (rest from reference TRBV7-9 and TRBJ1-5): DTGVSQNPRHKITKRGQNVTFRCDPISEHNRLYWYRQTLGQGPEFLTYFQNEAQLEKSRLLSDRFSAERPKGSFSTLEIQRTEQGDSAMYLCASSSDTGASQPQHFGDGTRLSIL.